The 8 T cell receptor beta chains reported below all come from one sample, sequenced in a study of PD-1 blockade in classical Hodgkin lymphoma. Clones were sequenced by immunoSEQ multiplex PCR, and TCRdb holds only the in-frame ones, with some missing. The repertoire has approximately 52,000 clones, more than 75% of them found once; the top ten carry 6% to 7.5%. Time point reported: cycle 4 day 1 (C4D1), after more than 5 weeks of nivolumab. In every patient, relapse followed autologous stem cell transplantation, while exposure to brentuximab vedotin differed. The specimen comprised peripheral blood mononuclear cells (PBMCs), sampled before the fourth cycle of nivolumab. The receptors come from a human donor with classical Hodgkin lymphoma.

V gene TRBV10-3 combines with J gene TRBJ2-2; 7 positions agree with TRBD1. The CDR3 has 17 residues. The V and J ends lost 2 bases and 2 bases, in that order; junction bases with no gene match: 8. CDR1 ENHRY and CDR2 SYGVKD come from the germline V gene. CDR3 in amino acids: CAISERGPGGNTGELFF. The DNA for the CDR3 is TGTGCCATCAGTGAGAGGGGGCCCGGTGGAAACACCGGGGAGCTGTTTTTT.

The chain recombines TRBV29-1 with TRBJ2-1; D assignment may be TRBD1 or TRBD2 (6 bases each). This CDR3 is 14 amino acids long. V was trimmed by 6 bases and J by 6 bases, leaving 18 bases between them. CDR1 is SQVTM and CDR2 is ANQGSEA in the germline V gene. CDR3 region: CSVRAGGLGNEQFF. DNA of the CDR3: TGCAGCGTCCGGGCCGGGGGCTTGGGCAATGAGCAGTTCTTC.

The chain links TRBV6-4 to TRBJ2-3; D is possibly TRBD2 (6 bases). Germline CDR1 MRHNA, CDR2 SNTAGT. Trimming cost V 0 bases and J 1 base, with 8 bases left between them. There are 15 residues in the CDR3. The CDR3 DNA follows: TGTGCCAGCAGTGACTCCCCGGGGGGCACAGATACGCAGTATTTT. Translating gives CASSDSPGGTDTQYF.

The chain couples TRBV19 to TRBJ1-1; 10 bases are a match to TRBD1. The V gene end was trimmed by 3 bases and the J gene end by 8 bases; junction bases not matched to a gene: 15. The V gene's germline CDR1 is LNHDA and CDR2 SQIVND (reference sequence). This CDR3 region has 17 residues. DNA of the CDR3: TGTGCCAGTAGTATTTATGGGACAGGGGCCGGGGGACCCGAAGCTTTCTTT. Its protein is CASSIYGTGAGGPEAFF. The whole variable domain, filled in from reference TRBV19 and TRBJ1-1, reads DGGITQSPKYLFRKEGQNVTLSCEQNLNHDAMYWYRQDPGQGLRLIYYSQIVNDFQKGDIAEGYSVSREKKESFPLTVTSAQKNPTAFYLCASSIYGTGAGGPEAFFGQGTRLTVV.

The rearrangement joins TRBV7-8 to TRBJ2-5; 9 bases line up with TRBD2. Germline V gives CDR1 SGHVS, CDR2 FQNEAQ. Trimming cost V 6 bases and J 2 bases; bases outside gene matches: 7. The CDR3 contains 15 residues. CDR3 DNA: TGTGCCAGCAGTCCAGAACTAGCGGGTCAAGAGACCCAGTACTTC. This sequence encodes CASSPELAGQETQYF.

The V gene is TRBV19, the J gene TRBJ2-2; no clear D gene. Germline V gene sequence: CDR1 LNHDA, CDR2 SQIVND (reference sequence). CDR3 length: 15 amino acids. V dropped 3 bases and J dropped 3 bases, with 11 bases sitting between them. This CDR3 reads CASSIPSRDTGELFF. The DNA for the CDR3 is TGTGCCAGTAGTATCCCCAGCCGGGACACCGGGGAGCTGTTTTTT.

The rearrangement joins TRBV6-6 to TRBJ2-7; 7 bases align to TRBD1. Germline V gene data show CDR1 as MNHNY and CDR2 as SVGAGI (reference sequence). CDR3 length: 16 residues. Germline trimming cut 5 bases from V and 6 bases from J; bases unmatched to any gene: 16. The CDR3 coding sequence is TGTGCCAGCAGTAGCCAAGGAACAGGGGCCAGGCCCGAGCAGTACTTC. Protein: CASSSQGTGARPEQYF.

The V call is TRBV9, the J call TRBJ2-5; 12 bases are a match to TRBD2. Germline loops: CDR1 SGDLS, CDR2 YYNGEE. The CDR3 spans 17 residues. V was pared by 0 bases and J by 2 bases, with 5 bases of the junction left unmatched. Here the CDR3 DNA reads TGTGCCAGCAGCGTAGAGCTAGGACTAGCGGGACAAGAGACCCAGTACTTC. This gives the protein CASSVELGLAGQETQYF.